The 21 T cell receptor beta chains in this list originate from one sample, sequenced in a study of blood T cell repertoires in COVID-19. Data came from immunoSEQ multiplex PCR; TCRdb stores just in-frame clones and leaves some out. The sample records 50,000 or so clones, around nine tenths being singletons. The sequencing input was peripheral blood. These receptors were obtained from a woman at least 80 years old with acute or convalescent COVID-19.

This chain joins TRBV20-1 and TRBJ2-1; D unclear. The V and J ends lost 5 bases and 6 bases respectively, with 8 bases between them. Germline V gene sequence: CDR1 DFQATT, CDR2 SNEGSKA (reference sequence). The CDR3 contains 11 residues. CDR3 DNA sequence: TGCAGTGCTTTAGCTGGCAATGAGCAGTTCTTC. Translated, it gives CSALAGNEQFF.

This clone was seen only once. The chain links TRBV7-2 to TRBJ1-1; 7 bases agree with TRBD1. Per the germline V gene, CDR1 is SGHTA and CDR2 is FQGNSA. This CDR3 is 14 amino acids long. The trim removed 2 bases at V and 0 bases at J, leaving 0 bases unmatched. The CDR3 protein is CASSLTGVNTEAFF. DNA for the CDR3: TGTGCCAGCAGCTTAACAGGGGTGAACACTGAAGCTTTCTTT.

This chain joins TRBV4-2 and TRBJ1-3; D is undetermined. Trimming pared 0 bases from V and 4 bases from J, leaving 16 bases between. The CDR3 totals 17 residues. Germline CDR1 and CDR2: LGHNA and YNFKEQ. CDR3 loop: CASSQDGAGGSGNTIYF. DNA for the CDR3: TGTGCCAGCAGCCAAGACGGAGCGGGAGGCTCCGGAAACACCATATATTTT.

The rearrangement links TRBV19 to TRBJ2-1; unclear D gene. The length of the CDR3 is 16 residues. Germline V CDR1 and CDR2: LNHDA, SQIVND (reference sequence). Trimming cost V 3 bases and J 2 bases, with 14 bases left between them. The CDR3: CASSIGSLDPYNEQFF. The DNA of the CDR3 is TGTGCCAGTAGTATCGGGTCGCTAGACCCCTACAATGAGCAGTTCTTC.

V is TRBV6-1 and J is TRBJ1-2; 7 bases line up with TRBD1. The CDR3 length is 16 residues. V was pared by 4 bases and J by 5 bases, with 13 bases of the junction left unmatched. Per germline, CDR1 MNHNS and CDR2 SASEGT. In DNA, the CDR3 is TGTGCCAGCAGTGTCGGGGGTGGGGGACAGCCTTATGGCTACACCTTC. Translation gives CASSVGGGGQPYGYTF.

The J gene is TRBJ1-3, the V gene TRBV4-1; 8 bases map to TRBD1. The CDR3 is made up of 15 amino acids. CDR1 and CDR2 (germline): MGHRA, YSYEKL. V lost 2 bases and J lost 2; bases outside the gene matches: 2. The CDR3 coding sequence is TGCGCCAGCAGCCAATTCAGGGGGCCTGGAAACACCATATATTTT. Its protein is CASSQFRGPGNTIYF.

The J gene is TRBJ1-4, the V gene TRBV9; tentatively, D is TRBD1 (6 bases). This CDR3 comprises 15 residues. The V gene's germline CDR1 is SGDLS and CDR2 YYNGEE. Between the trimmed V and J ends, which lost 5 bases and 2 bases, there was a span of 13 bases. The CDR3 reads CASSPTGTTNEKLFF. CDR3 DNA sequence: TGTGCCAGCAGTCCAACAGGGACCACTAATGAAAAACTGTTTTTT.

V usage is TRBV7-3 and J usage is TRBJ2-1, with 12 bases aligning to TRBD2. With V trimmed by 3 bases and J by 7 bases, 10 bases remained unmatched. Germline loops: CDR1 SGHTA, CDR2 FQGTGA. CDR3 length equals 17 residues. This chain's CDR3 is CASSFRASGRGSNEQFF. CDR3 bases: TGTGCCAGCAGCTTCCGAGCTAGCGGGAGGGGAAGTAATGAGCAGTTCTTC.

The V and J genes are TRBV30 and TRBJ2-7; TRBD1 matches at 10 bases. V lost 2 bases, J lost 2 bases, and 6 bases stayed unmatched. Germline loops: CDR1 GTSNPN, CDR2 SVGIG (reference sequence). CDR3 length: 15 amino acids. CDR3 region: CAWSPGTGVTYEQYF. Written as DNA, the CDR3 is TGTGCCTGGAGTCCCGGGACAGGGGTTACCTACGAGCAGTACTTC. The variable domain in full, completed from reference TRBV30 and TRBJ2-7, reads SQTIHQWPATLVQPVGSPLSLECTVEGTSNPNLYWYRQAAGRGLQLLFYSVGIGQISSEVPQNLSASRPQDRQFILSSKKLLLSDSGFYLCAWSPGTGVTYEQYFGPGTRLTVT.

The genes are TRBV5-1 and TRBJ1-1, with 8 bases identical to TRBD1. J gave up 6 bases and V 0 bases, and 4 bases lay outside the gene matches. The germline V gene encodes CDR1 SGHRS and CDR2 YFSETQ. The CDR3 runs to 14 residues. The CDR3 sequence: CASSLGTGTPEAFF. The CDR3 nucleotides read TGCGCCAGCAGCTTGGGGACAGGGACCCCTGAAGCTTTCTTT.

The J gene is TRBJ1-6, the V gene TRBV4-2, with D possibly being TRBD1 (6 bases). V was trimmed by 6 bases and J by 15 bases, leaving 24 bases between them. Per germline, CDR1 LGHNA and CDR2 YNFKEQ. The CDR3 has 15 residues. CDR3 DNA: TGTGCCAGCAGGGCCTGGACAGTATTACTCCGGAGCCTCCACTTT. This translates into CASRAWTVLLRSLHF.

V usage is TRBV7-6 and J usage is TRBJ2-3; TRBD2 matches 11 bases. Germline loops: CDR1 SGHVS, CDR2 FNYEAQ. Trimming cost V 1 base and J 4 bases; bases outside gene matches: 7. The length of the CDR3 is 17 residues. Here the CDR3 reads CASSLVTSGSRADTQYF. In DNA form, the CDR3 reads TGTGCCAGCAGCTTAGTAACTAGCGGGAGCAGGGCAGATACGCAGTATTTT. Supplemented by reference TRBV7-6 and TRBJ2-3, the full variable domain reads GAGVSQSPRYKVTKRGQDVALRCDPISGHVSLYWYRQALGQGPEFLTYFNYEAQQDKSGLPNDRFSAERPEGSISTLTIQRTEQRDSAMYRCASSLVTSGSRADTQYFGPGTRLTVL.

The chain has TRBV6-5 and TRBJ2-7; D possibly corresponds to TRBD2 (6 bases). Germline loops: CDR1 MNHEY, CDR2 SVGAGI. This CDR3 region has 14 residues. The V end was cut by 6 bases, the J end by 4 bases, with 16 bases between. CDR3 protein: CASSRAGTLYEQYF. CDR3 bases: TGTGCCAGCAGCAGGGCAGGGACTCTTTACGAGCAGTACTTC.

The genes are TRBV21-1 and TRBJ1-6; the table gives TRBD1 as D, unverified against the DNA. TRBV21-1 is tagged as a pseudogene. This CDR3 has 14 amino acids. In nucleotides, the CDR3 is TGTGCCAGCCCAGGGGAGATTTATGTGTCACCCCTCCACTTT. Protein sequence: CASPGEIYVSPLHF.

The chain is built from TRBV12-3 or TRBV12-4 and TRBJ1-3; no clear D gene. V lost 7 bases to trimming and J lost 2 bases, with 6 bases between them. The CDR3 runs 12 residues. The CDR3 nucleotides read TGTGCCAGCAAGAGAACTGGAAACACCATATATTTT. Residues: CASKRTGNTIYF.

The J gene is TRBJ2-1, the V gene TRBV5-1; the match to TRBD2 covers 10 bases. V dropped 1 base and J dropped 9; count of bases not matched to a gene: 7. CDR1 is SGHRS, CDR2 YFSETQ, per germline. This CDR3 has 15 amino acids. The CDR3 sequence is CASSLSLAGASEQFF. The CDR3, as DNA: TGCGCCAGCAGCTTGTCGCTAGCGGGAGCCAGTGAGCAGTTCTTC.

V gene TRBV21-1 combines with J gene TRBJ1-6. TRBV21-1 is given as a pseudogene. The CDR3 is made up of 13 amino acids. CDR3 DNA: TGTGCCAGCAGCAGTGAGAGTTATTCACCCCTCCACTTT. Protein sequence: CASSSESYSPLHF.

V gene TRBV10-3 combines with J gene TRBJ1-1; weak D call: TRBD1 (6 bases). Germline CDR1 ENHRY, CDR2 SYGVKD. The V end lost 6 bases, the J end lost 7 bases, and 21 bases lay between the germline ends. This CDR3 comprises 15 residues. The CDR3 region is CAISLLTGGGGEAFF. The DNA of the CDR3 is TGTGCCATCAGCCTCTTGACAGGCGGGGGAGGTGAAGCTTTCTTT.

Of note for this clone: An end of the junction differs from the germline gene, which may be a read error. CDR3: CASRIAGGGRGEQFF. The CDR3 bases are TGTGCCAGTAGAATAGCGGGAGGGGGACGGGGTGAGCAGTTCTTC. The J gene is TRBJ2-1, the V gene TRBV19; 11 nucleotides align to TRBD2. The CDR3 contains 15 residues. CDR1 LNHDA and CDR2 SQIVND come from the germline V gene (reference sequence).

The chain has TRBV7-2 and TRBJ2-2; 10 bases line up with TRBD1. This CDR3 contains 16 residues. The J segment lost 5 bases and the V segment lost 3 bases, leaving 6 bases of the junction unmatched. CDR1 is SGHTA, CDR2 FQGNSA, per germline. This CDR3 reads CASSFRLGQGTGELFF. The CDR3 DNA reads TGTGCCAGCAGCTTCCGCCTGGGACAGGGGACCGGGGAGCTGTTTTTT.

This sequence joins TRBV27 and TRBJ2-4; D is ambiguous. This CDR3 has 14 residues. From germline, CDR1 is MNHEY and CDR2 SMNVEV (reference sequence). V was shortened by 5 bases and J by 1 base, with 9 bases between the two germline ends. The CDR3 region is CASSGSRAKNIQYF. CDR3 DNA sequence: TGTGCCAGCAGTGGGTCCAGGGCCAAAAACATTCAGTACTTC.